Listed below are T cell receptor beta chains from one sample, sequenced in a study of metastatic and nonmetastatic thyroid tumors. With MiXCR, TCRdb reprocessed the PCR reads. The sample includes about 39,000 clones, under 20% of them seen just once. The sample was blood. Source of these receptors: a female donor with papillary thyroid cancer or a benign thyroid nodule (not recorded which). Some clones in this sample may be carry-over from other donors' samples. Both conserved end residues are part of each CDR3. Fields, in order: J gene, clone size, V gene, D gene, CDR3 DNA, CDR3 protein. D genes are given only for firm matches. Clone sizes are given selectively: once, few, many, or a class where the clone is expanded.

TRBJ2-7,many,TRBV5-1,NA,TGCGCCAGCAGCTTGGATGGCGGAATGGATTCCTACGAGCAGTACTTC,CASSLDGGMDSYEQYF
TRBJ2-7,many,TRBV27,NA,TGTGCCAGCAGTCAACAGGGAACCTACGAGCAGTACTTC,CASSQQGTYEQYF
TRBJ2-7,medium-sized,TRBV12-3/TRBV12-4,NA,TGTGCCAGCAGTCCCGCAGACGTACGTTTCTACGAGCAGTACTTC,CASSPADVRFYEQYF
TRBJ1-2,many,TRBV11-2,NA,TGTGCCAGCAGCTTAGAGGGCAGTATCTATGGCTACACCTTC,CASSLEGSIYGYTF
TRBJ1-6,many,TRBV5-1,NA,TGCGCCAGCAGCTTGGAAAGGGGACTAAGTTCACCCCTCCACTTT,CASSLERGLSSPLHF
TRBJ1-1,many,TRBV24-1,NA,TGTGCCACCAGTGACTCCCTTCAATCCACTGAAGCTTTCTTT,CATSDSLQSTEAFF
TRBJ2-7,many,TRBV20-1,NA,TGCAGTGCCTCCTTAGCGACTGGGCCCTACGAGCAGTACTTC,CSASLATGPYEQYF
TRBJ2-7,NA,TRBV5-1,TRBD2,TGCGCCAGCAGCTTGGAGTTATGGAGCGGGGCACGGGGCTACGAGCAGTACTTC,CASSLELWSGARGYEQYF
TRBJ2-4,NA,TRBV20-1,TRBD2,TGCAGTGCTAGAGAGGGGAGGGATTTGTACTTC,CSAREGRDLYF
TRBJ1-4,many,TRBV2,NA,TGTGCCAGCAGTGATAGAGTTGAAAAACTGTTTTTT,CASSDRVEKLFF
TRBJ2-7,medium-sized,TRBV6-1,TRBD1,TGTGCCAGCAGGCACGGGACAGGGAATTGGAACGAGCAGTACTTC,CASRHGTGNWNEQYF
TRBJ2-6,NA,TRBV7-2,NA,TGTGCCAGCAGCTTAGGGATCTCTGGGGCCAACGTCATGACTTTC,CASSLGISGANVMTF
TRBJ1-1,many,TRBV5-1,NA,TGCGCCAGCAGCTCTGGGACGGGCACTGAAGCTTTCTTT,CASSSGTGTEAFF
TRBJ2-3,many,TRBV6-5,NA,TGTGCCAGCAGTTTCCCGGGACTTACAGATACGCAGTATTTT,CASSFPGLTDTQYF
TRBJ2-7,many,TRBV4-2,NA,TGTGCCAGCAGCCCAGAGGACAGTCTTCTCTACGAGCAGTACTTC,CASSPEDSLLYEQYF
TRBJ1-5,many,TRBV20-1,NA,TGCAGTGCTAGAGATGCGATACCGGGAGATCTTTATAGCAATCAGCCCCAGCATTTT,CSARDAIPGDLYSNQPQHF
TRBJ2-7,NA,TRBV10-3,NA,TGTGCCATCAGTGAGAGGGATACCCCCTACGAGCAGTACTTC,CAISERDTPYEQYF
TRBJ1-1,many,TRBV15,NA,TGTGCCACCAGCCCCCGGGGACCCCTCATGAACACTGAAGCTTTCTTT,CATSPRGPLMNTEAFF
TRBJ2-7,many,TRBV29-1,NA,TGCAGCGTTGCGTCCCCTCGACGGGGTAACTTCTCCTACGAGCAGTACTTC,CSVASPRRGNFSYEQYF
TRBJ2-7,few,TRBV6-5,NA,TGTGCCAGCAGTTTGACAGGTGACGAGCAGTACTTC,CASSLTGDEQYF
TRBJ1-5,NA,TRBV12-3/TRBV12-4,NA,TGTGCCAGCAGTAGCCAGGGTCCCGATCAGCCCCAGCATTTT,CASSSQGPDQPQHF
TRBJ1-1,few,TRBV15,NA,TGTGCCACCAGACCAGAAGGTGTGGCTTGGGACACTGAAGCTTTCTTT,CATRPEGVAWDTEAFF
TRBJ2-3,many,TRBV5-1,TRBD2,TGCGCCAGCAGCAAGCCCCTAGCGGGAGAGGCAGATACGCAGTATTTT,CASSKPLAGEADTQYF
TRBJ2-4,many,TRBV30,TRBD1,TGTGCCTGGAGTCGGAGCAGGGACAGCCTAGCCAAAAACATTCAGTACTTC,CAWSRSRDSLAKNIQYF
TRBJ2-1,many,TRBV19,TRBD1,TGTGCCAGTAGCGCCCGACAGGGGGCTGTAGATGAGCAGTTCTTC,CASSARQGAVDEQFF
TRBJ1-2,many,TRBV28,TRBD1,TGTGCCAGCAGTTCACCCCGGGACAGGTCGGCCTATGGCTACACCTTC,CASSSPRDRSAYGYTF
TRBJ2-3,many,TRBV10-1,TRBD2,TGCGCCAGCAGCTTCTTAGCGGGAGCGGACCCAGATACGCAGTATTTT,CASSFLAGADPDTQYF
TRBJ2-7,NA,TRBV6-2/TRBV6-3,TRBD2,TGTGCCAGCATTTACTCTCGCGGGGGGCACGAGCAGTACTTC,CASIYSRGGHEQYF
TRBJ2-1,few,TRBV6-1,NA,TGTGCCAGTGCCGGGGATAGGAATGAGCAGTTCTTC,CASAGDRNEQFF
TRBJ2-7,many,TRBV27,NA,TGTGCCAGCAGTTTATATCCCTCCTCCTGGGGCGGCAGCTCCTACGAGCAGTACTTC,CASSLYPSSWGGSSYEQYF
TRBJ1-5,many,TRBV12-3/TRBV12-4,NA,TGTGCCAGCAGCCCCGGGATTAGGGCCCAGCATTTT,CASSPGIRAQHF
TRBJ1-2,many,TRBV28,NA,TGTGCCAGCGGTATCCCCGGTACCTCGTATGCCTTC,CASGIPGTSYAF
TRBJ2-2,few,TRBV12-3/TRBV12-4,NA,TGTGTCAGCAGACAAGGTGTTTCGAACACAGGGGAGCTGTTTTTT,CVSRQGVSNTGELFF
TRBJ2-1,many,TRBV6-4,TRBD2,TGTGCCAGCAGCCGTCACAGTGAGTCGCTAGCGGGAGCAAATGAGCAGTTCTTC,CASSRHSESLAGANEQFF
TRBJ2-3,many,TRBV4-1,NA,TGCGCCAGCAGCCAATGGGGGGAAGGGGGGCAAACAGATACGCAGTATTTT,CASSQWGEGGQTDTQYF
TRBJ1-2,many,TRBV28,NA,TGTGCCAGCAGTTTGGGCGGGGGCGCTTATGGCTACACCTTC,CASSLGGGAYGYTF
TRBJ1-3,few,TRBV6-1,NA,TGTGCCAGCAGTGAGGGAGCCACCATATATTTT,CASSEGATIYF
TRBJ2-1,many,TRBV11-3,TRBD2,TGTGCCAGCAGCTCCGGGACTAGCGGGAGGAGCTCCTACAATGAGCAGTTCTTC,CASSSGTSGRSSYNEQFF
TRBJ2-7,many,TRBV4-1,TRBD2,TGCGCCAGCAGCCAAGATCGATCAGGGACTAGAAAGAACGAGCAGTACTTC,CASSQDRSGTRKNEQYF
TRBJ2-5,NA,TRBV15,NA,TGTGCCACCAAGACTATCGGGAGTTTTGAGACCCAGTACTTC,CATKTIGSFETQYF
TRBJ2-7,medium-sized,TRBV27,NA,TGTGCCAGCGCCTTAACTATCGGCCACGAGCAGTACTTC,CASALTIGHEQYF
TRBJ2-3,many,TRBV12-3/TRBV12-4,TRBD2,TGTGCCAGCAGCCCCCGGGGACTAGCGGGAACCTCAGATACGCAGTATTTT,CASSPRGLAGTSDTQYF
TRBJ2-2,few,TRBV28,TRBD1,TGTGCCAGCAGTTTCCCGACAGGGGGCAGGTCCGGGGAGCTGTTTTTT,CASSFPTGGRSGELFF
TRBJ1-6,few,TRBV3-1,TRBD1,TGTGCCAGCAAATTGTACAGGGGGAACTCACCCCTCCACTTT,CASKLYRGNSPLHF
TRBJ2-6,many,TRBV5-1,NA,TGCGCCAGCAGCTTGGCGATCTTTGAAGGGTCTGGGGCCAACGTCCTGACTTTC,CASSLAIFEGSGANVLTF
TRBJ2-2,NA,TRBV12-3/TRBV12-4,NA,TGTGCCAGCACCTCCTACGAGGGGGGGGAGCTCGTTTTT,CASTSYEGGELVF
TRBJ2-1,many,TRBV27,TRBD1,TGTGCCAGCAGTTTACCCGGGACAGGTTTGAATGAGCAGTTCTTC,CASSLPGTGLNEQFF
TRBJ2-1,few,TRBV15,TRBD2,TGTGCCACCAGCAGGCAACTAGCGGGGTTCTACAATGAGCAGTTCTTC,CATSRQLAGFYNEQFF
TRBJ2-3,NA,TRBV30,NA,TGTGCCTGGACCCCGGATCCAGATACGCAGTATTTT,CAWTPDPDTQYF
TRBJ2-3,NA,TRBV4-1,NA,TGCGCCAGCAGCCACCCCCGGAGGGATACGCAGTATTTT,CASSHPRRDTQYF
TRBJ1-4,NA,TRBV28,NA,TGTGCCAGCAGCGGATCAGAAGCTGCAACTAATGAAAAACTGTTTTTT,CASSGSEAATNEKLFF
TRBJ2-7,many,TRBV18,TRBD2,TGTGCCAGCTCACCACCGGAGCGGGAGGGTACCTACGAGCAGTACTTC,CASSPPEREGTYEQYF
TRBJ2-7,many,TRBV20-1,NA,TGCAGTGCTAGATCTTCAGCGGAGAACTACGAGCAGTACTTC,CSARSSAENYEQYF
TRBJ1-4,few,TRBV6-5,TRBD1,TGTGCCATCAGTTTCGGGACAGCTGACGAAAAACTGTTTTTT,CAISFGTADEKLFF
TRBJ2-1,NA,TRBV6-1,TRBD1,TGTGCCAGCAGTGGAGGGGGGACAGGGGTCGGGAATGAGCAGTTCTTC,CASSGGGTGVGNEQFF
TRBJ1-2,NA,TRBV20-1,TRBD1,TGCAGTGCTAGATGGGCCCCGGGACAGGGACAATATGGCTACACCTTC,CSARWAPGQGQYGYTF
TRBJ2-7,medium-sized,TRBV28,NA,TGTGCCAGCAGTTGGGACGGGTCGGGCTACGAGCAGTACTTC,CASSWDGSGYEQYF
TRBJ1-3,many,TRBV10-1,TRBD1,TGCGCCAGCAGTCAAATAAGGGGGCCCGGAAACACCATATATTTT,CASSQIRGPGNTIYF
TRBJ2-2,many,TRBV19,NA,TGTGCCAGTAGTATAACCGGGGGTAACACCGGGGAGCTGTTTTTT,CASSITGGNTGELFF